The T cell receptor beta chain described here comes from a study of T cells in Graves' hyperthyroidism and ophthalmopathy. Whole-study findings and limits: Most clonotypes expanded in thyroid above 0.001 were likewise present in blood.

V lost 3 bases and J lost 2; bases outside the gene matches: 3. Germline V CDR1 and CDR2: SGHNT, YENEEA. The CDR3 has 14 residues. Orbital computed tomography, thyroid ultrasound, serum thyroxine and TRAb, and clinical symptoms together informed the diagnoses. Authors of the study amplified TCR beta CDR3 regions from RNA transcripts. The primer set for the first-round RT-PCR of the TCR CDR3 was HTBI. MiXCR, applied by TCRdb to the multiplex PCR reads, yields one record per CDR3 protein. In the table there are 300,000 to 500,000 distinct CDR3 sequences, around 15% of which are singletons. There are many counts of this clonotype. As yet, its antigen is unknown.

Material: blood. The receptor was derived from a man over 45 with Graves' ophthalmopathy. The chain links TRBV11-3 to TRBJ2-5; TRBD2 matches 7 bases. This CDR3 is CASSLLADQETQYF. DNA of the CDR3: TGTGCCAGCAGCTTGCTAGCGGATCAAGAGACCCAGTACTTC.